Only a few counts were recorded for the clone carrying this T cell receptor (beta chain). Looked up from germline, CDR1 is MNHEY and CDR2 is SVGAGI. The CDR3 runs to 15 residues. V was pared by 4 bases and J by 1 base, with 4 bases of the junction left unmatched. This entry is derived from a study of blood T cell repertoires in COVID-19. Profiling relied on immunoSEQ multiplex PCR, and the TCRdb table lists in-frame clones only, not all of them. The data contain roughly 100,000 clones, about 80% of them singletons. Sequencing was carried out using peripheral blood. The source is a man in his sixties with acute or convalescent COVID-19. The V gene is TRBV6-5, the J gene TRBJ1-1; 9 bases fit TRBD1. CDR3 loop: CASSFSDRGNTEAFF. The DNA of the CDR3 is TGTGCCAGCAGTTTTTCGGACAGGGGGAACACTGAAGCTTTCTTT.